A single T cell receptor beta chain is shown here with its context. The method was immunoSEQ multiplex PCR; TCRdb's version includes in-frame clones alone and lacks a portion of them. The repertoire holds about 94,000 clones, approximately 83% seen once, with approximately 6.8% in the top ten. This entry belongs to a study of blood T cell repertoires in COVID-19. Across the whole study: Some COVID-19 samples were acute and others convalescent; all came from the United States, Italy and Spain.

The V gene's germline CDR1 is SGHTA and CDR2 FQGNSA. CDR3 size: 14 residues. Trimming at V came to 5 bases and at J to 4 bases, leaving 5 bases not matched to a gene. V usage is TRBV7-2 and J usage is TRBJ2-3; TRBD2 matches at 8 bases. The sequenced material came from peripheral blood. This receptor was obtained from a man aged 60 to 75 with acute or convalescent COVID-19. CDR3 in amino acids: CASSISGAPDTQYF. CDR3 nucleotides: TGTGCCAGCAGCATTAGCGGGGCGCCAGATACGCAGTATTTT.